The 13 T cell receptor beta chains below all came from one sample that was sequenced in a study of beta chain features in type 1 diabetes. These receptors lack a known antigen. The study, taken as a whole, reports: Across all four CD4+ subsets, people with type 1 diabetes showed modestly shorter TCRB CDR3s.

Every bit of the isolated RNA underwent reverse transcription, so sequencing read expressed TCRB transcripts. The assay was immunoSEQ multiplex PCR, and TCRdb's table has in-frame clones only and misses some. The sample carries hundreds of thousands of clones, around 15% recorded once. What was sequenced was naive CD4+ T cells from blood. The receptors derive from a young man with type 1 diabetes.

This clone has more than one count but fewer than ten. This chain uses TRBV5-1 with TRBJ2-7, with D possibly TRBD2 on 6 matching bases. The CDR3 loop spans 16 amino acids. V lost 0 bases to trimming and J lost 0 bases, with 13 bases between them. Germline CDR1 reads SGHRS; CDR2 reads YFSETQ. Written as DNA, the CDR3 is TGCGCCAGCAGCTTGGAGGCCAGCGGGTACTCCTACGAGCAGTACTTC. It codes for CASSLEASGYSYEQYF.

The CDR3 is CASSTDRVGNQPQHF. The CDR3 coding sequence is TGTGCCAGTAGTACCGACAGGGTGGGCAATCAGCCCCAGCATTTT. The V gene is TRBV19, the J gene TRBJ1-5; 7 positions match TRBD1. This CDR3 comprises 15 residues. Germline CDR1 LNHDA, CDR2 SQIVND (reference sequence). Germline trimming cut 4 bases from V and 2 bases from J; bases unmatched to any gene: 5.

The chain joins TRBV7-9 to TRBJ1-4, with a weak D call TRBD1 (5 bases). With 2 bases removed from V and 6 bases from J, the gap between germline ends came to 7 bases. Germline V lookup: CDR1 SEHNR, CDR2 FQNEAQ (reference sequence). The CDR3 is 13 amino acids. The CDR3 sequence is CASSLLGDEKLFF. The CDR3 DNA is TGTGCCAGCAGCTTACTGGGGGATGAAAAACTGTTTTTT.

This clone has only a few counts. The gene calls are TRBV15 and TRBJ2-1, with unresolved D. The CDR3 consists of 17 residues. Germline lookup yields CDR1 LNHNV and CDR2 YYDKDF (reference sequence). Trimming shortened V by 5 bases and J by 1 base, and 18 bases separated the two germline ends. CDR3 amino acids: CATSRPPSLGSYNEQFF. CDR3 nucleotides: TGTGCCACCAGCCGACCCCCGTCCTTAGGTTCCTACAATGAGCAGTTCTTC.

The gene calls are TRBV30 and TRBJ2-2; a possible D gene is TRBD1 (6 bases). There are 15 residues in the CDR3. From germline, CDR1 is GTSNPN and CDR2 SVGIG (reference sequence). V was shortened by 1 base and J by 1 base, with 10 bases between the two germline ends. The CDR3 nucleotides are TGTGCCTGGAGTGCCTCGGGACAGAACACCGGGGAGCTGTTTTTT. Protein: CAWSASGQNTGELFF.

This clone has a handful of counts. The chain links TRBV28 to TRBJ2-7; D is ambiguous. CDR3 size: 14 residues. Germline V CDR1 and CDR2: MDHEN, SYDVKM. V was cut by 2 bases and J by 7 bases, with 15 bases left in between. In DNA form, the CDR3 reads TGTGCCAGCAGTTTAGTCGGTAGGTCGGGTGAGCAGTACTTC. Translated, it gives CASSLVGRSGEQYF.

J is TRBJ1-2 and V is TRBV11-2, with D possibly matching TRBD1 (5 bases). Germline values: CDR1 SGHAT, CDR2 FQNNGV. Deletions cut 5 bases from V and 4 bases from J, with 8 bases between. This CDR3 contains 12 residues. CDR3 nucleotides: TGTGCCAGCAGCCCGACAGCCTATGGCTACACCTTC. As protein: CASSPTAYGYTF.

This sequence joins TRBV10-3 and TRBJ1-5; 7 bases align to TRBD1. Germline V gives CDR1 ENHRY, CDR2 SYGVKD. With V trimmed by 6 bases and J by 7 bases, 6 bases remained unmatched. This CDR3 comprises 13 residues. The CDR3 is CAISTGVYQPQHF. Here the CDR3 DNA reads TGTGCCATCAGCACAGGGGTTTACCAGCCCCAGCATTTT.

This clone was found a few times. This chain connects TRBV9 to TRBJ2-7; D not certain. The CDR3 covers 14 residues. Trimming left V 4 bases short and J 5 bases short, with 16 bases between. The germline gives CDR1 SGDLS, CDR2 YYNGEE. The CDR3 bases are TGTGCCAGCAGCCCGAACCCTGGTGGGGACGAGCAGTACTTC. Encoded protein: CASSPNPGGDEQYF.

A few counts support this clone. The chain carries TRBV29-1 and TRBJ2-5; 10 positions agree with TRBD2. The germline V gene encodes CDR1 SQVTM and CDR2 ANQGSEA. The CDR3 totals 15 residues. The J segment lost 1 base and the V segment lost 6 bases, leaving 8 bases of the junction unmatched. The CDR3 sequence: CSVVQRGGPQETQYF. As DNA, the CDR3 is TGCAGCGTAGTCCAGCGGGGGGGCCCCCAAGAGACCCAGTACTTC.

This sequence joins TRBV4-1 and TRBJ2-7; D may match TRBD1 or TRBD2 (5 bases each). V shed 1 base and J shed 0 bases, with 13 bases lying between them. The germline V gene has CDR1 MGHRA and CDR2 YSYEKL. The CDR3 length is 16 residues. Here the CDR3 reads CASSQGGDYFSYEQYF. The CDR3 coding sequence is TGCGCCAGCAGCCAAGGAGGGGATTACTTCTCCTACGAGCAGTACTTC.

In DNA form, the CDR3 reads TGTGCCATCAGTGGACAGACTGATGGGGCCAACGTCCTGACTTTC. Its protein product is CAISGQTDGANVLTF. The chain couples TRBV10-3 to TRBJ2-6, with TRBD1 as a possible D gene (5 bases). From germline, CDR1 is ENHRY and CDR2 SYGVKD. CDR3 length: 15 residues. The V end was cut by 4 bases, the J end by 3 bases, with 10 bases between.

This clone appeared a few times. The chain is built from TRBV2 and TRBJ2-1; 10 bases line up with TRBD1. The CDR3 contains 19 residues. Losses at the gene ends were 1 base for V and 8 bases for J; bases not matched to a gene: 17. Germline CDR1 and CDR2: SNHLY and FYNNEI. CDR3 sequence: CASSEGGWTRDRGDDEQFF. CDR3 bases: TGTGCCAGCAGTGAAGGAGGGTGGACCCGGGACAGGGGAGACGATGAGCAGTTCTTC.